The clone carrying this TCR beta chain was detected only a few times. The data originate from a study of blood T cell repertoires in COVID-19. Germline V CDR1 and CDR2: PRHDT, FYEKMQ (reference sequence). V shed 5 bases and J shed 3 bases, with 11 bases lying between them. The CDR3 consists of 15 residues. Method: immunoSEQ multiplex PCR; TCRdb's copy keeps in-frame clones and lacks some. Of over 200,000 clones listed, almost 90% were seen once; the top ten hold around 1.5%. The sample was peripheral blood. The chain employs TRBV13 and TRBJ1-6, with a possible D match to TRBD1 (6 bases). The receptor was isolated from a man in his late teens or twenties with active or convalescent COVID-19. The CDR3 DNA is TGTGCCAGCAGCACAGGGAACCTCTATAATTCACCCCTCCACTTT. Translated: CASSTGNLYNSPLHF.